Below, one T cell receptor beta chain is given with its context. This entry belongs to a study of control samples from healthy donors and cancer patients. The CDR3 has 14 amino acids. Germline V CDR1 and CDR2: ENHRY, SYGVKD. J lost 7 bases, V lost 3 bases, and 7 bases had no gene match. Assay: immunoSEQ multiplex PCR; the TCRdb copy retains only in-frame clones and omits some. The data show 250,000 to 300,000 clones, approximately 80% seen once. The chain couples TRBV10-3 to TRBJ1-2; 8 nucleotides line up with TRBD1. Sequenced input: PBMCs. The receptor was isolated from a woman aged 60-75 years with lung cancer. CDR3 nucleotides: TGTGCCATCAGTGACGCCGGACAGGGAGTTGGCTACACCTTC. Translating it yields CAISDAGQGVGYTF.